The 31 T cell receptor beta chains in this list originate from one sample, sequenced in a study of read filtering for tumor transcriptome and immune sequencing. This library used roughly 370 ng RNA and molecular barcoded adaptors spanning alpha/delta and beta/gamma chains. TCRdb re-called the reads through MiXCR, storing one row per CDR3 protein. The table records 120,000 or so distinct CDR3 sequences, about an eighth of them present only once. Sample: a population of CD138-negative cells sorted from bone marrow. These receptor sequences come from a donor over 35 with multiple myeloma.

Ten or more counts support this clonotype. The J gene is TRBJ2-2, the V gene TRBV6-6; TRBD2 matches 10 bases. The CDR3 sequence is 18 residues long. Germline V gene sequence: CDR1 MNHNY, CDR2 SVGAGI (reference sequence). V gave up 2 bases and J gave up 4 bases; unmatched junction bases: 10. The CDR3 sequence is CASSYAASSGRSTGELFF. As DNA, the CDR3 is TGTGCCAGCAGTTACGCGGCTTCTAGCGGGAGAAGCACCGGGGAGCTGTTTTTT.

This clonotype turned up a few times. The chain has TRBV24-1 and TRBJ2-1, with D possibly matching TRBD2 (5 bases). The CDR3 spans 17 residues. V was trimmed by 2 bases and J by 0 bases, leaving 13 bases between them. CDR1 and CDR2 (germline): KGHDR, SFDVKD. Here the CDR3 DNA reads TGTGCCACCAGTGATTCTAGCTCGACGCGCTCCTACAATGAGCAGTTCTTC. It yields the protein CATSDSSSTRSYNEQFF.

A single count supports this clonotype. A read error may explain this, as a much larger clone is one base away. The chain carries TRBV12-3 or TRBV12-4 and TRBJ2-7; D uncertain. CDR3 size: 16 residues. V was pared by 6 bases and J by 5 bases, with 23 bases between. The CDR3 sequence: CASSYPRRAASHEQYF. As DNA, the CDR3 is TGTGCCAGCAGCTATCCTAGGCGTGCTGCGTCCCACGAGCAGTACTTC.

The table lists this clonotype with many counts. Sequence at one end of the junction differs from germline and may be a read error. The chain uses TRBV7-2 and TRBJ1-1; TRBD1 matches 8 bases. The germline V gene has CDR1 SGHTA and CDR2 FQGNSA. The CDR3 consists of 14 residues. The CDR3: CASSSGQGGYLKSF. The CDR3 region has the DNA TGTGCCAGCAGCTCCGGACAGGGTGGCTACCTCAAGTCCTTT.

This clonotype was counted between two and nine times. The CDR3 DNA follows: TGTGCCAGCAGCCTTTTGAAAGAGGGAGGTCAAGAGACCCAGTACTTC. Its protein is CASSLLKEGGQETQYF. J is TRBJ2-5 and V is TRBV6-2 or TRBV6-3, with a weak D call TRBD2 (6 bases). Germline values: CDR1 MNHEY, CDR2 SVGEGT. The CDR3 spans 16 residues. With 6 bases removed from V and 2 bases from J, the gap between germline ends came to 19 bases.

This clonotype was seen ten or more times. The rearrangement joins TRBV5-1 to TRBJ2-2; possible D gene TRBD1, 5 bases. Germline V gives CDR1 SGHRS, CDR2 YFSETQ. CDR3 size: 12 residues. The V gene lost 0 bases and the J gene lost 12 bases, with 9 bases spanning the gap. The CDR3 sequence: CASSLEAGKLFF. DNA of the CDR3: TGCGCCAGCAGCTTGGAGGCAGGGAAGCTGTTTTTT. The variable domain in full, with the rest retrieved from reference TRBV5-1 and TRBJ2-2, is KAGVTQTPRYLIKTRGQQVTLSCSPISGHRSVSWYQQTPGQGLQFLFEYFSETQRNKGNFPGRFSGRQFSNSRSEMNVSTLELGDSALYLCASSLEAGKLFFGEGSRLTVL.

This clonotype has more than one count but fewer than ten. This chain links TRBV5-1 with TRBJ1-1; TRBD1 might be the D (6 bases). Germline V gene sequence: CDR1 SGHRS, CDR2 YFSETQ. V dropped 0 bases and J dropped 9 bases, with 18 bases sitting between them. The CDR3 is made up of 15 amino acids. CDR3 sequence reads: CASSLGMDSSIQAFF. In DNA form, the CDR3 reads TGCGCCAGCAGCTTGGGAATGGACAGCTCCATTCAAGCTTTCTTT.

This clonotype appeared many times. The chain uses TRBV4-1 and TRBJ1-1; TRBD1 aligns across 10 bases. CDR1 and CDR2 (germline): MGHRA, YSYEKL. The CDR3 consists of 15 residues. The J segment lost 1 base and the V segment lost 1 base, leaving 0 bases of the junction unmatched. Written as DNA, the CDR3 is TGCGCCAGCAGCCAAGGACAGGGGGCGAACACTGAAGCTTTCTTT. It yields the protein CASSQGQGANTEAFF.

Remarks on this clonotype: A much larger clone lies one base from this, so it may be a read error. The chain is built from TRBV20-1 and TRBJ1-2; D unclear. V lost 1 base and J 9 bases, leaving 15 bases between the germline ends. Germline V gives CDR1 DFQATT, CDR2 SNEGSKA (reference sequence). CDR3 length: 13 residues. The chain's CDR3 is CSARVQPRDSYTF. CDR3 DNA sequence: TGCAGTGCTAGAGTCCAGCCGAGGGATAGCTACACCTTC.

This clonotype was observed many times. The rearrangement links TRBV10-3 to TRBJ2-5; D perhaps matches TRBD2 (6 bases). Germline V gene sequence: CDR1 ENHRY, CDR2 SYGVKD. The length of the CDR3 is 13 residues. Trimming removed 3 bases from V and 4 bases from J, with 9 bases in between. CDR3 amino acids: CAISDGGVETQYF. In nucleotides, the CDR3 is TGTGCCATCAGTGACGGGGGAGTAGAGACCCAGTACTTC.

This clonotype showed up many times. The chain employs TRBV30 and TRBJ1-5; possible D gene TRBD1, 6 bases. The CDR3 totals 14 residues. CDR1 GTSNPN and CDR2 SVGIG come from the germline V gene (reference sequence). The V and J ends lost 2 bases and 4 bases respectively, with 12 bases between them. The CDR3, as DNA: TGTGCCTGGAGTTTAGGACAGCATAATCAGCCCCAGCATTTT. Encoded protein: CAWSLGQHNQPQHF.

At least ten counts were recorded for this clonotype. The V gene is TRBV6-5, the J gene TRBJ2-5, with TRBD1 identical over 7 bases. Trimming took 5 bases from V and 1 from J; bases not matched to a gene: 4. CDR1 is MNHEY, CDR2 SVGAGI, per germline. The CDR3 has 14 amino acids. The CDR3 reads CASSRDRVQETQYF. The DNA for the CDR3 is TGTGCCAGCAGTCGAGACAGGGTCCAAGAGACCCAGTACTTC.

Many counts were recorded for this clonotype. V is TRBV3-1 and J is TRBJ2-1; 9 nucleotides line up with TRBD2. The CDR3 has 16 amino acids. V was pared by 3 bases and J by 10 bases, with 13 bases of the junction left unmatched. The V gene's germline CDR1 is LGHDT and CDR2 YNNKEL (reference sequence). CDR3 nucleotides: TGTGCCAGCAGCCAGGGTTATGGCGGGAGGGCCGGGGAGCAGTTCTTC. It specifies CASSQGYGGRAGEQFF.

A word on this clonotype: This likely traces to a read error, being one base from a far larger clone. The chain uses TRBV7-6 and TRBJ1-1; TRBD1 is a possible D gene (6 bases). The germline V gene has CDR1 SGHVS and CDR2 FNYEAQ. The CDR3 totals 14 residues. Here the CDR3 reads CASSLPGASTDAFF. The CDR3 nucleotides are TGTGCCAGCAGCTTGCCGGGGGCTAGCACTGATGCTTTCTTT.

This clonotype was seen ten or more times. Here the CDR3 reads CASSQAGTQNEQYF. The CDR3 DNA reads as TGTGCCAGCAGCCAAGCCGGGACTCAAAACGAGCAGTACTTC. This chain joins TRBV3-1 and TRBJ2-7; TRBD2 might be the D (6 bases). This CDR3 spans 14 amino acids. V was shortened by 1 base and J by 5 bases, with 12 bases between the two germline ends. The germline V gene encodes CDR1 LGHDT and CDR2 YNNKEL (reference sequence).

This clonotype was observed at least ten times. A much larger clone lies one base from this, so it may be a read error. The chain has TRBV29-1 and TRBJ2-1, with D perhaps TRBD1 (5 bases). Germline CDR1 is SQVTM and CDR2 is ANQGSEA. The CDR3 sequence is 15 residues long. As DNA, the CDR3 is TGCAGCGTTGAAGTAGGGGCCGTAACCAAGAATGGGCAGTTCTTC. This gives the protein CSVEVGAVTKNGQFF.

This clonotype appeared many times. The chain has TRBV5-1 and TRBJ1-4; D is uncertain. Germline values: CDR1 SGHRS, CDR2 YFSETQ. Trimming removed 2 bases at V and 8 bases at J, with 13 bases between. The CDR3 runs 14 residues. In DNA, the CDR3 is TGCGCCAGCAGCTTCTCCGGGATAGGCGAAAAACTGTTTTTT. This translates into CASSFSGIGEKLFF.

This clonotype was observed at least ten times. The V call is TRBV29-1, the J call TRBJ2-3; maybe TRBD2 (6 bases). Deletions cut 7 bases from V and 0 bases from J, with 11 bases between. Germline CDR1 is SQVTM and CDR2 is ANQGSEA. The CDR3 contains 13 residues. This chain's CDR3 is CSANSGSTDTQYF. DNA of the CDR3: TGCAGCGCCAATAGCGGTAGCACAGATACGCAGTATTTT.

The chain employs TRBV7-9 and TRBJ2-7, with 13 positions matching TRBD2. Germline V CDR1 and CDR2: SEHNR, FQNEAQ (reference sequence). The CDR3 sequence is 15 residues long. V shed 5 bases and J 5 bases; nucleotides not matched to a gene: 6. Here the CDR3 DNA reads TGTGCCAGCAGCAAGGGACTAGCGGGACCCAACGAGCAGTACTTC. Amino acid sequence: CASSKGLAGPNEQYF.

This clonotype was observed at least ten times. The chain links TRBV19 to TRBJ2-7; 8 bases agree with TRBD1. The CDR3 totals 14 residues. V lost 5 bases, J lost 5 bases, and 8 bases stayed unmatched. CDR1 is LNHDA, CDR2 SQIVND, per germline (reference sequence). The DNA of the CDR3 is TGTGCCAGTAGTCTGACAGGGGTTATCAACGAGCAGTACTTC. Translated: CASSLTGVINEQYF.

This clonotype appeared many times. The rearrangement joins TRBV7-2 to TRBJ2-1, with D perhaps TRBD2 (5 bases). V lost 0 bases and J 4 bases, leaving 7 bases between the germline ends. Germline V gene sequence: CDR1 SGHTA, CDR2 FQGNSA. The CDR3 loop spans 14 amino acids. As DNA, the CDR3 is TGTGCCAGCAGCTTAGCACCGGGGTACAATGAGCAGTTCTTC. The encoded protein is CASSLAPGYNEQFF.

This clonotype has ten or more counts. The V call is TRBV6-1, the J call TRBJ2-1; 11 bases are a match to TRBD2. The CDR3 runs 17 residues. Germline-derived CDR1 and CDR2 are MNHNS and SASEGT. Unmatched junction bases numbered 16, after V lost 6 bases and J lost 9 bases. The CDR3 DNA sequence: TGTGCCAGCAGGCCTTTTAGCGGGGGGGCCGGAAAGAGTGAGCAGTTCTTC. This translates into CASRPFSGGAGKSEQFF.

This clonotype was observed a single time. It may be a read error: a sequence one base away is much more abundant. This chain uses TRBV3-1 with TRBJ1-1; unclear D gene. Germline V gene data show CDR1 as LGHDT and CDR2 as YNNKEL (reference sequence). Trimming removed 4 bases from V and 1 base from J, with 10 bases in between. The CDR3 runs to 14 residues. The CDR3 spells CASSPWTWNTEAFF. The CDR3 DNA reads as TGTGCCAGCAGCCCCTGGACGTGGAACACTGAAGCTTTCTTT.

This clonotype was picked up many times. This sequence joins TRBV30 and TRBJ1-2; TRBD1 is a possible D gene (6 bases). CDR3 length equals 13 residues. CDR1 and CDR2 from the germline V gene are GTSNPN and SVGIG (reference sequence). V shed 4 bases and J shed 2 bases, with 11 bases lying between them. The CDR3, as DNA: TGTGCCTGGAAGGCTACAGGGAACTATGGCTACACCTTC. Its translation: CAWKATGNYGYTF.

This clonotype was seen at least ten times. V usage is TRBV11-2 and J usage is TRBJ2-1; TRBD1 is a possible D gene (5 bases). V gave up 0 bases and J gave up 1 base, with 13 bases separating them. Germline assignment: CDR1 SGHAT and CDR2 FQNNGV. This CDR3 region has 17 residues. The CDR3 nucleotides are TGTGCCAGCAGCTTAGAACTGGGGCTGAGGTCCTACAATGAGCAGTTCTTC. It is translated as CASSLELGLRSYNEQFF. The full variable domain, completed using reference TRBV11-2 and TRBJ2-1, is EAGVAQSPRYKIIEKRQSVAFWCNPISGHATLYWYQQILGQGPKLLIQFQNNGVVDDSQLPKDRFSAERLKGVDSTLKIQPAKLEDSAVYLCASSLELGLRSYNEQFFGPGTRLTVL.

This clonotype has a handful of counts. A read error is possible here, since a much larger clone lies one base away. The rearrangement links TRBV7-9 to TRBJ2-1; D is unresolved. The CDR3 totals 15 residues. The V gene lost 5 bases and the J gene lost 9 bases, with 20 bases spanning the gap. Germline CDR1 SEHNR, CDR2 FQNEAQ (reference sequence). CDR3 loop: CASSQVRNAPGEQFF. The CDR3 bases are TGTGCCAGCAGCCAGGTGCGGAATGCTCCTGGTGAGCAGTTCTTC.

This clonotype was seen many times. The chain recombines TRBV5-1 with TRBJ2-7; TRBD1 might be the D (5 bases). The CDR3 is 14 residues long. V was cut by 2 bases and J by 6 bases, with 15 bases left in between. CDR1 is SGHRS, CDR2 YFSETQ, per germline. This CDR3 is CASSFSGPQGEQYF. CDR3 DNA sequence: TGCGCCAGCAGCTTCTCCGGGCCCCAGGGCGAGCAGTACTTC. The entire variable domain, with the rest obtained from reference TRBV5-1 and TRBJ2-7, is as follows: KAGVTQTPRYLIKTRGQQVTLSCSPISGHRSVSWYQQTPGQGLQFLFEYFSETQRNKGNFPGRFSGRQFSNSRSEMNVSTLELGDSALYLCASSFSGPQGEQYFGPGTRLTVT.

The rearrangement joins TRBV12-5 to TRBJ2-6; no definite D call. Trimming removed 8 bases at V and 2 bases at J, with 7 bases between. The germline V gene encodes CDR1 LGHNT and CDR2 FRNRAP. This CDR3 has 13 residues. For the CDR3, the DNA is TGTGCTAGTTGCAACCCTGGGGCCAACGTCCTGACTTTC. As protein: CASCNPGANVLTF.

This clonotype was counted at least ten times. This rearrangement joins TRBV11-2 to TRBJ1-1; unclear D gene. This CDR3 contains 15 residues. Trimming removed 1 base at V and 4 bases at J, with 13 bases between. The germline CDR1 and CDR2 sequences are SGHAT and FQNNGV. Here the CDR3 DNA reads TGTGCCAGCAGCTTAGTGATGAGCCTGGGCACTGAAGCTTTCTTT. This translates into CASSLVMSLGTEAFF.

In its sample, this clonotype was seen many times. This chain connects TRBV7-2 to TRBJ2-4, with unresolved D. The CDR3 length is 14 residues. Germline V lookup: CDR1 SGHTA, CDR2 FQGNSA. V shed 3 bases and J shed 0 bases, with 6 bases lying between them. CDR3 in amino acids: CASSFDVAKNIQYF. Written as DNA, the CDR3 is TGTGCCAGCAGCTTTGACGTAGCCAAAAACATTCAGTACTTC.

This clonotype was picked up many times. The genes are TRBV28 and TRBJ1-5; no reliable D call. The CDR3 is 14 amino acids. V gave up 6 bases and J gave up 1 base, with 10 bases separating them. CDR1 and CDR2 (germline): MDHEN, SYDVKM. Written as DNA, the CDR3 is TGTGCCAGCAGGGAACACAGAAGCAATCAGCCCCAGCATTTT. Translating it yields CASREHRSNQPQHF.